Here is one TCR beta chain with its context. Its cognate antigen has yet to be identified. One base away there is no much larger clone; base qualities are not given. Measured from the cysteine to the phenylalanine, the CDR3 is 14 residues long. The DNA shown is the 42-base CDR3, in frame from base 1. Sequences WSHSY (CDR1) and SAAADI (CDR2) are obtained from the germline V gene. V has 6 bases trimmed and J has 7 bases trimmed; junction bases matching no gene number 7. Library creation used the immunoSEQ multiplex PCR assay. Each sample was run at survey resolution as two replicates of approximately 200 ng apiece, for a total of 400 ng of DNA. Rearranged TCRB sequences in genomic DNA were detected with the hsTCRB kit, which uses multiplex PCR primers directed at V and J genes. To amplify the CDR3 region, the first PCR ran for around 30 cycles with the QIAGEN Multiplex PCR Kit. An approximately 8-cycle second PCR added sample barcodes and Illumina adapters to each replicate. Pooled libraries were quantified with a QuantStudio 6 and the KAPA library quantification kit. Approximately 15 pM of pooled libraries were sequenced on an Illumina MiSeq with 156-cycle single-end reads and a 15-cycle index read. The published analysis was carried out like this. Of over 150,000 unique clonotypes, over 1.5% were flagged by VDJdb annotation as previously reported viral-epitope-specific. The immunoSEQ Data Assistant and immunoSEQ Analyzer turned the raw reads into TCRB repertoires that were normalized and annotated. Clonotypes were analyzed with BioAnalyzer and version 0.6.5 of the immunarch R package. Before richness was estimated, every repertoire was downsampled to match the clone count of the smallest repertoire. Clonotypes were classified as expanded, contracted or novel by Fisher's exact tests, with novel defined as zero frequency before treatment. Significantly changed CDR3 beta sequences were clustered with GLIPH2 at simulation_depth=1000 and kmer_min_depth=3, and CDR3s shorter than five residues were left out. TCRdb carries this immuneACCESS record with in-frame sequences only. Its versions omit some clonotypes, under half of them owing to an unresolved V gene in the studies checked, with the rest unexplained. V and J calls and clone size are those listed in that table; D and trimming were worked out from the DNA. Counted in this sample were several thousand clones; 81% of them appeared once. In total, the top ten clones hold 16% of the sample.

T-cell subsets were not sorted, so the analysis was performed on bulk bone marrow. TCR beta CDR3 regions were immunosequenced from bone marrow of over nine myelodysplastic syndrome patients before and after hypomethylating agent therapy. For longitudinal repertoire tracking, a baseline bone marrow plus two to three bone marrows at different post-treatment timepoints were contributed by each patient. Genomic DNA was extracted from whole bone marrow, and quality was checked by TapeStation, NanoDrop OneC and PicoGreen assays. The sample originates from a study of hypomethylating agent response in myelodysplastic syndrome (dated by TCRdb to the early 2020s). About the full investigation: The hypomethylating agents azacitidine (about 75% of the 11) or decitabine (3 of 11) were used to treat the patients. On average the patients were approximately 72 +/- 6.3 years old, and a diploid cytogenetic profile was seen most often. Roughly six patients responded with complete response or hematologic improvement, and four or five patients were non-responders. Response was defined as complete response or hematologic improvement, and patients who met neither criterion were classified as non-responders. TET2 mutation was identified most frequently, being present in 5 of 11 patients. The cohort included about 10 male and a couple of female myelodysplastic syndrome patients.

Here is what the overall study found, with its caveats: The healthy control donors were not matched in age to the MDS patients, and this mismatch could have affected the comparison between MDS and healthy donors. Whether the shared GLIPH2 clusters possibly recognize novel MDS antigens was not confirmed and still needs to be tested experimentally. After hypomethylating agent treatment, no significant change in richness, rarefaction diversity or clonality was seen, either across all patients or within response groups. Only approximately ten patients were analyzed, so the cohort was small. Novel clonotypes appeared more often in responders, whereas non-responders had more contracted clonotypes after treatment.

This receptor chain uses TRBV10-2 and TRBJ2-7, and 12 junction bases match TRBD1. This TCR derives from a human donor with myelodysplastic syndrome. This specimen consisted of bone marrow, obtained before or after starting hypomethylating agent treatment for myelodysplastic syndrome (not recorded which). The bases read TGCGCCAGCAGGGACGGGACAGGGGGCGAAGAGCAGTACTTC. Translated, this gives CASRDGTGGEEQYF.